The TCR beta chain under discussion was sequenced for a study of blood T cells in healthy people across ages. General observations from the study: Strongly correlated with naive T cell percentage was TCR beta diversity. Both higher diversity and more naive CD4+ cells marked long-lived donors when set against aged donors.

A sample-barcoded 5' primer and a J-beta primer mix were used in a second PCR of about 7 to 12 cycles. TCRdb passed the 5' RACE reads through MiXCR, listing each CDR3 protein once. The repertoire holds 1,500,000 or so distinct CDR3 sequences, with around 59% as singletons. Total RNA amounts of at least 5 micrograms were extracted per sample. From germline, CDR1 is DFQATT and CDR2 SNEGSKA (reference sequence). V lost 6 bases and J lost 5; bases outside the gene matches: 13. The CDR3 consists of 15 residues. This clonotype was recorded at least ten times. Antigen unknown. The TCR sequence derives from a man between 18 and 35 years old in good health. Sequencing was performed on blood. The V gene is TRBV20-1, the J gene TRBJ2-5; 9 positions agree with TRBD1. The CDR3 sequence: CSAPALGQGMETQYF. The CDR3 DNA reads TGCAGTGCGCCCGCCCTGGGACAGGGTATGGAGACCCAGTACTTC.